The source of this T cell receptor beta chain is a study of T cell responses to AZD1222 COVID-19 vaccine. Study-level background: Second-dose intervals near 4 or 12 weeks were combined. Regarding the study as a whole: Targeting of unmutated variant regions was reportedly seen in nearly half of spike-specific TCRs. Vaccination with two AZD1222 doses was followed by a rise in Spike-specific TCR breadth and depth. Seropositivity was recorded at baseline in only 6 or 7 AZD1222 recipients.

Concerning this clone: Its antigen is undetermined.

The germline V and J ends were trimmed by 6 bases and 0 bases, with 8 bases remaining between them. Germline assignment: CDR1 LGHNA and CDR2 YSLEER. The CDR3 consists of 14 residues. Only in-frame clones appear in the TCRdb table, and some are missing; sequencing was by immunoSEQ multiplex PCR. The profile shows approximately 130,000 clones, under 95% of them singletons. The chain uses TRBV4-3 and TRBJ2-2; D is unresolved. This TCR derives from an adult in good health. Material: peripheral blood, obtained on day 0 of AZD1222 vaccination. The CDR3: CASRPIANTGELFF. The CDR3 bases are TGCGCCAGCAGGCCAATAGCGAACACCGGGGAGCTGTTTTTT.